The T cell receptor (beta chain) described here comes from a study of shared clonotypes between healthy human individuals. Study-wide background: Samples came from a couple of female and a few male donors aged 18 to 49.

Losses at the gene ends were 0 bases for V and 1 base for J; bases not matched to a gene: 3. The CDR3 totals 17 residues. Per germline, CDR1 SGHVS and CDR2 FQNEAQ. Terminally differentiated effector memory CD45RA+ cells were excluded from the naive CD8 cells, which were CD45RO-negative and positively selected for CCR7. Sequencing was performed with immunoSEQ multiplex PCR; in TCRdb, only in-frame clones are kept and a portion is missing. The sample gives 450,000 to 700,000 clones, around 95% of which show up once; 0.1% to 0.11% is in the top ten. This clonotype was obtained from a woman in her twenties or thirties in good health. V and J are TRBV7-8 and TRBJ2-1; TRBD2 agrees at 10 bases. The sequenced material came from naive CD8+ T cells sorted from blood. This CDR3 reads CASSLARTSGSYNEQFF. The CDR3 DNA sequence: TGTGCCAGCAGCTTAGCCAGGACTAGCGGTTCCTACAATGAGCAGTTCTTC.